The 9 T cell receptor beta chains given below trace back to one sample, sequenced in a study of blood T cell repertoires in COVID-19. Profiled with immunoSEQ multiplex PCR; TCRdb holds only in-frame clones, not every one. Of 55,000 to 70,000 clones in the sample, around 90% were seen once. Material for sequencing was peripheral blood. The receptors come from a man in his sixties with acute or convalescent COVID-19.

This chain connects TRBV7-9 to TRBJ2-1; the D gene is possibly TRBD1 (6 bases). Trimming took 5 bases from V and 6 from J, leaving 20 bases between them. The CDR3 loop spans 16 amino acids. The germline CDR1 and CDR2 sequences are SEHNR and FQNEAQ (reference sequence). The CDR3 loop is CASSPPTGLAVNEQFF. CDR3 DNA sequence: TGTGCCAGCAGCCCACCGACAGGCTTGGCTGTCAATGAGCAGTTCTTC.

The chain joins TRBV20-1 to TRBJ2-1; D may be TRBD1 (6 bases). CDR1 is DFQATT and CDR2 is SNEGSKA in the germline V gene (reference sequence). The CDR3 runs to 11 residues. V lost 6 bases to trimming and J lost 6 bases, with 9 bases between them. Here the CDR3 reads CSASRGNEQFF. Written as DNA, the CDR3 is TGCAGTGCCAGCAGGGGCAATGAGCAGTTCTTC.

The chain uses TRBV27 and TRBJ1-1; no clear D gene. In germline, CDR1 is MNHEY, CDR2 SMNVEV (reference sequence). This CDR3 comprises 14 residues. V shed 6 bases and J shed 3 bases, with 14 bases lying between them. The chain's CDR3 is CASSLGGGHTEAFF. The CDR3 DNA follows: TGTGCCAGCAGCCTTGGTGGAGGGCACACTGAAGCTTTCTTT.

This chain uses TRBV9 with TRBJ2-7; D possibly corresponds to TRBD1 (5 bases). CDR1 is SGDLS, CDR2 YYNGEE, per germline. The CDR3 sequence is 14 residues long. The V gene lost 0 bases and the J gene lost 5 bases, with 12 bases spanning the gap. The CDR3 reads CASSVEGQGNEQYF. The CDR3 DNA follows: TGTGCCAGCAGCGTAGAGGGTCAGGGCAACGAGCAGTACTTC.

This clone was recorded once. At the DNA level, this CDR3 is encoded by other sequences in the same sample as well. V usage is TRBV9 and J usage is TRBJ2-3, with D perhaps matching TRBD1 (6 bases). CDR3 length: 13 residues. Germline values: CDR1 SGDLS, CDR2 YYNGEE. V was pared by 3 bases and J by 1 base, with 6 bases between. The CDR3 loop is CASSGTGTDTQYF. CDR3 nucleotides: TGTGCCAGCAGCGGGACAGGCACAGATACGCAGTATTTT.

The chain joins TRBV7-6 to TRBJ2-7, with a tentative D call TRBD2 (6 bases). Trimming stripped 5 bases from V and 1 base from J, with 12 bases between. CDR1 and CDR2 from the germline V gene are SGHVS and FNYEAQ. CDR3 length: 14 residues. CDR3 amino acids: CASSILALSYEQYF. CDR3 coding DNA: TGTGCCAGCAGCATCCTAGCGCTTTCCTACGAGCAGTACTTC.

This clone was found a few times. V and J are TRBV15 and TRBJ1-5, with D perhaps TRBD1 (5 bases). Trimming stripped 6 bases from V and 0 bases from J, with 12 bases between. The CDR3 totals 15 residues. Germline assignment: CDR1 LNHNV and CDR2 YYDKDF (reference sequence). CDR3 region: CATRQGEISNQPQHF. The CDR3 DNA reads TGTGCCACCAGGCAGGGCGAAATTAGCAATCAGCCCCAGCATTTT. The full variable domain, with the rest looked up from reference TRBV15 and TRBJ1-5, is DAMVIQNPRYQVTQFGKPVTLSCSQTLNHNVMYWYQQKSSQAPKLLFHYYDKDFNNEADTPDNFQSRRPNTSFCFLDIRSPGLGDTAMYLCATRQGEISNQPQHFGDGTRLSIL.

This clone is a singleton in its sample. The gene calls are TRBV6-6 and TRBJ2-1; TRBD2 aligns across 8 bases. Losses at the gene ends were 5 bases for V and 3 bases for J; bases not matched to a gene: 18. Germline values: CDR1 MNHNY, CDR2 SVGAGI (reference sequence). CDR3 length: 19 amino acids. As DNA, the CDR3 is TGTGCCAGCAGTCGCACCGGCGGGAGGCCCCTCGGTCGCTACAATGAGCAGTTCTTC. It specifies CASSRTGGRPLGRYNEQFF.

The DNA of the CDR3 is TGTGCCAGTAGCCTCGGACAGGGGGCTCTTAACTATGGCTACACCTTC. Amino acid sequence: CASSLGQGALNYGYTF. The chain couples TRBV19 to TRBJ1-2; 11 nucleotides align to TRBD1. Per germline, CDR1 LNHDA and CDR2 SQIVND (reference sequence). The length of the CDR3 is 16 residues. The V and J ends lost 6 bases and 1 base, in that order; junction bases with no gene match: 7.